The 19 T cell receptor beta chains listed next were all sequenced from one sample in a study of post-analysis software for immune sequencing data. cDNA libraries for TCR beta contained unique molecular identifiers. TCRdb re-called the PCR reads with MiXCR, one entry per CDR3 protein. The sample carries under 200,000 distinct CDR3 sequences, 35% to 40% recorded once. This sample comprised blood, obtained after autologous hematopoietic stem cell transplantation. Source of these receptors: a girl aged 5-17 years with multiple sclerosis.

The table lists this clonotype with a few counts. The chain uses TRBV4-1 and TRBJ2-1; D may be TRBD1 (6 bases). This CDR3 is 16 amino acids long. The V end lost 3 bases, the J end lost 5 bases, and 17 bases lay between the germline ends. Germline assignment: CDR1 MGHRA and CDR2 YSYEKL. The CDR3 DNA follows: TGCGCCAGCAGCCAGTACAGGGAATTTAGGCACAATGAGCAGTTCTTC. It is translated as CASSQYREFRHNEQFF.

CDR3 sequence: CSANADSATNEKLFF. CDR3 DNA: TGCAGTGCCAACGCCGACAGTGCAACTAATGAAAAACTGTTTTTT. This chain joins TRBV20-1 and TRBJ1-4; D perhaps matches TRBD1 (5 bases). This CDR3 is built from 15 residues. V lost 6 bases and J 0 bases, leaving 14 bases between the germline ends. Germline V CDR1 and CDR2: DFQATT, SNEGSKA (reference sequence).

As to this clonotype: This could be a read error, since a much larger clone is one nucleotide away. This rearrangement joins TRBV2 to TRBJ2-2, with 9 bases fitting TRBD2. Looked up from germline, CDR1 is SNHLY and CDR2 is FYNNEI. CDR3 size: 13 residues. The CDR3 DNA sequence: TGTGCCAGCAGTCTAGCGGCTAGCGGGGAGCGGTTTTTT. It codes for CASSLAASGERFF.

A remark on this clonotype: A read error may produce the germline difference seen at one junction end. The chain recombines TRBV12-3 or TRBV12-4 with TRBJ2-2; 9 nucleotides agree with TRBD1. This CDR3 region has 16 residues. The CDR3 here is CASSRDRAQNTGERFF. DNA for the CDR3: TGTGCCAGCAGCCGGGACAGGGCACAAAACACCGGGGAGCGGTTTTTT.

This chain connects TRBV20-1 to TRBJ2-7; D is perhaps TRBD1 (6 bases). Trimming took 3 bases from V and 1 from J, leaving 10 bases between them. This CDR3 has 13 amino acids. Germline assignment: CDR1 DFQATT and CDR2 SNEGSKA (reference sequence). CDR3 sequence reads: CSARVRGSYEQYF. The DNA for the CDR3 is TGCAGTGCTAGGGTCAGGGGTTCCTACGAGCAGTACTTC.

The gene calls are TRBV5-1 and TRBJ2-1, with 8 bases lining up with TRBD2. The trim removed 0 bases at V and 1 base at J, leaving 18 bases unmatched. There are 21 residues in the CDR3. Germline V gene data show CDR1 as SGHRS and CDR2 as YFSETQ. CDR3 protein: CASSLGSRAGVSEWSYNEQFF. The CDR3 region has the DNA TGCGCCAGCAGCTTGGGGTCCCGAGCGGGAGTTTCGGAATGGTCCTACAATGAGCAGTTCTTC.

This clonotype has more than one count but fewer than ten. This chain links TRBV20-1 with TRBJ2-7; 9 bases align to TRBD1. This CDR3 has 13 residues. Germline CDR1 is DFQATT and CDR2 is SNEGSKA (reference sequence). Germline trimming cut 3 bases from V and 6 bases from J; bases unmatched to any gene: 6. CDR3: CSARGQGIVEQYF. The DNA of the CDR3 is TGCAGTGCTAGGGGACAGGGAATCGTCGAGCAGTACTTC.

CDR3 DNA: TGCGCCAGCAGCTACCGACAGGTGTATGGCTACACCTTC. Translation gives CASSYRQVYGYTF. The chain couples TRBV5-1 to TRBJ1-2; weak D call: TRBD1 (6 bases). V lost 3 bases and J lost 5, with 11 bases in between. The germline V gene encodes CDR1 SGHRS and CDR2 YFSETQ. This CDR3 contains 13 residues.

The genes are TRBV12-3 or TRBV12-4 and TRBJ2-5; the D gene is possibly TRBD1 (6 bases). Trimming took 5 bases from V and 1 from J, leaving 14 bases between them. The CDR3 contains 15 residues. The CDR3 protein is CASSPDSRRQETQYF. Here the CDR3 DNA reads TGTGCCAGCAGTCCGGACAGTAGACGCCAAGAGACCCAGTACTTC.

This clonotype has a handful of counts. This chain connects TRBV14 to TRBJ2-5; 9 bases agree with TRBD1. The CDR3 sequence is 16 residues long. Germline V lookup: CDR1 SGHDN, CDR2 FVKESK. The V segment lost 3 bases and the J segment 1 base; nucleotides outside the gene matches: 6. As DNA, the CDR3 is TGTGCCAGCAGCCAGTGGACAGGGGCTTCCCAAGAGACCCAGTACTTC. Translation gives CASSQWTGASQETQYF.

This chain uses TRBV30 with TRBJ2-1; D call uncertain. V lost 0 bases and J lost 5, with 11 bases in between. CDR1 and CDR2 from the germline V gene are GTSNPN and SVGIG (reference sequence). The CDR3 is 14 residues long. The CDR3 region has the DNA TGTGCCTGGAGTGTAAGGCCAGAGGACAATGAGCAGTTCTTC. Its protein product is CAWSVRPEDNEQFF.

The chain links TRBV4-3 to TRBJ2-1, with a tentative D call TRBD2 (5 bases). Germline values: CDR1 LGHNA, CDR2 YSLEER. The CDR3 consists of 13 residues. Trimming cost V 0 bases and J 10 bases, with 10 bases left between them. CDR3 sequence reads: CASSQDPSGEQFF. The CDR3 bases are TGCGCCAGCAGCCAAGATCCCTCGGGGGAGCAGTTCTTC.

There are a few counts of this clonotype. The chain couples TRBV20-1 to TRBJ1-2; 9 bases fit TRBD1. Germline CDR1 and CDR2: DFQATT and SNEGSKA (reference sequence). Trimming cost V 3 bases and J 7 bases; bases outside gene matches: 12. The CDR3 has 15 residues. The CDR3 loop is CSARRSGQGYRGYTF. In DNA, the CDR3 is TGCAGTGCTAGGAGATCTGGACAGGGGTACCGTGGCTACACCTTC.

This clonotype was counted ten times or more. For the CDR3, the DNA is TGTGCCAGCAGACCTACCGGGACCCCCTTAGATACGCAGTATTTT. This sequence encodes CASRPTGTPLDTQYF. The V and J genes are TRBV12-3 or TRBV12-4 and TRBJ2-3; the D gene could be TRBD1 or TRBD2 (5 bases each). V lost 6 bases and J lost 5, with 18 bases in between. The CDR3 contains 15 residues.

A note on this clonotype: The junction departs from the called germline gene at one end, perhaps through a read error. V is TRBV7-6 and J is TRBJ2-1; perhaps TRBD1 as D (6 bases). The CDR3 covers 15 residues. Per the germline V gene, CDR1 is SGHVS and CDR2 is FNYEAQ. CDR3 nucleotide sequence: TGTGCCAGCAGCTCGGACAGAAGCTCCTACATTGAGCAGTTCTTC. Protein: CASSSDRSSYIEQFF.

There are a few counts of this clonotype. The chain carries TRBV5-1 and TRBJ2-7; TRBD2 matches 9 bases. Per germline, CDR1 SGHRS and CDR2 YFSETQ. The V gene end was trimmed by 4 bases and the J gene end by 0 bases; junction bases not matched to a gene: 5. The CDR3 totals 15 residues. DNA for the CDR3: TGCGCCAGCAGCCCTATAGCGGGGGTCTCCTACGAGCAGTACTTC. This codes for CASSPIAGVSYEQYF.

This clonotype was seen a handful of times. The chain combines TRBV11-2 with TRBJ2-4, with TRBD2 matching over 8 bases. The end of the DNA aligns better with TRBJ2-7, so the J call may be wrong. The CDR3 has 15 amino acids. Germline CDR1 and CDR2: SGHAT and FQNNGV. The CDR3 DNA is TGTGCCAGCAGCTCCCTCACGGGAGGGCCGTACGAGCAGTACTTC. Translated, it gives CASSSLTGGPYEQYF.

This clonotype was seen ten or more times. The chain recombines TRBV24-1 with TRBJ2-7; no clear D. This CDR3 has 13 residues. CDR1 is KGHDR, CDR2 SFDVKD, per germline. The V gene lost 3 bases and the J gene lost 4 bases, with 9 bases spanning the gap. For the CDR3, the DNA is TGTGCCACCAGTGATCCAGGAGAGTACGAGCAGTACTTC. Encoded protein: CATSDPGEYEQYF.

This sequence joins TRBV7-9 and TRBJ1-1; D not certain. The V end was cut by 2 bases, the J end by 3 bases, with 7 bases between. The CDR3 spans 13 residues. Germline assignment: CDR1 SEHNR and CDR2 FQNEAQ (reference sequence). DNA of the CDR3: TGTGCCAGCAGCTTACAAAGGGACACTGAAGCTTTCTTT. This translates into CASSLQRDTEAFF.